This TCR beta chain was found in a study of cytomegalovirus exposure and HLA in healthy donors. On the study more broadly: In an early release, HLA-typed donors contributed 90 million or so unique TCR sequences.

CDR3 length equals 13 residues. V lost 0 bases, J lost 7 bases, and 3 bases stayed unmatched. Germline CDR1 reads SGDLS; CDR2 reads YYNGEE. Remarks on this clone: Its antigen is unidentified.

The study ran its PCR with 60 Vbeta and 13 Jbeta primers. Original analysis: An analysis that came later counted tens of millions of unique TCR beta chains, around 12 million shared. The repertoire was sequenced with immunoSEQ multiplex PCR; TCRdb's copy has only in-frame clones and lacks some. V, J and clone size reflect that table, while D and trimming were determined from the DNA. The sample consists of nearly 200,000 clones, 70% to 85% of them appearing once. Whole-study findings and limits: A few CMV-associated chains were confirmed in vitro to be specific for CMV antigens.

Sequences were obtained from PBMCs. This receptor was identified in a boy aged 2 to 10 in good health and CMV-seronegative. J is TRBJ1-1 and V is TRBV9, with TRBD1 identical over 7 bases. The CDR3 region has the DNA TGTGCCAGCAGCGTAGGAGGGGACAGTGAAGCTTTCTTT. It yields the protein CASSVGGDSEAFF.